Listed here are 17 T cell receptor beta chains from one sample, sequenced in a study of OX40 agonist ivuxolimab in advanced cancers. Using immunoSEQ multiplex PCR, the repertoire was profiled, and TCRdb retains in-frame clones only, with some absent. The data show fewer than 12,000 clones, 70% to 80% seen once. Here the sequenced sample was CD4+ or CD8+ T cells sorted from blood, taken in a trial of the OX40 agonist ivuxolimab. These receptors were taken from an adult with an advanced solid tumor such as melanoma, head and neck, liver or kidney cancer.

The chain employs TRBV11-2 and TRBJ2-3, with D uncertain. CDR3 length: 14 residues. Germline CDR1 is SGHAT and CDR2 is FQNNGV. V was cut by 0 bases and J by 3 bases, with 7 bases left in between. The CDR3 sequence: CASSLDIPTDTQYF. CDR3 nucleotide sequence: TGTGCCAGCAGCTTAGATATCCCGACAGATACGCAGTATTTT.

V and J are TRBV6-6 and TRBJ2-3, with a possible D match to TRBD1 (6 bases). CDR1 is MNHNY and CDR2 is SVGAGI in the germline V gene (reference sequence). V shed 4 bases and J shed 6 bases, with 11 bases lying between them. There are 13 residues in the CDR3. The CDR3 loop reads CASSSGETDTQYF. The CDR3, as DNA: TGTGCCAGCAGTTCAGGGGAGACGGATACGCAGTATTTT.

This clone was found a few times. The J gene is TRBJ1-1, the V gene TRBV11-2; D unresolved. The CDR3 runs 12 residues. Trimming removed 1 base at V and 8 bases at J, with 8 bases between. Germline CDR1 and CDR2: SGHAT and FQNNGV. As DNA, the CDR3 is TGTGCCAGCAGCTTAGTTGACGCCGAAGCTTTCTTT. It is translated as CASSLVDAEAFF.

This sequence joins TRBV9 and TRBJ2-3; 10 bases are shared with TRBD1. J lost 0 bases, V lost 0 bases, and 1 base had no gene match. This CDR3 spans 16 amino acids. Germline V lookup: CDR1 SGDLS, CDR2 YYNGEE. CDR3 sequence reads: CASSVGDRGSTDTQYF. CDR3 DNA: TGTGCCAGCAGCGTAGGGGACAGGGGTAGCACAGATACGCAGTATTTT.

This chain links TRBV7-9 with TRBJ2-7, with 12 bases lining up with TRBD2. Germline V gene sequence: CDR1 SEHNR, CDR2 FQNEAQ (reference sequence). There are 16 residues in the CDR3. V lost 4 bases and J lost 1; bases outside the gene matches: 5. DNA for the CDR3: TGTGCCAGCAGCTCCTGGACTAGCGGGGAGTCCTACGAGCAGTACTTC. This sequence encodes CASSSWTSGESYEQYF.

CDR3 nucleotides: TGTGCCAGCAGCTTAGGCGGGACAGGGGATCAGCCCCAGCATTTT. Amino acids: CASSLGGTGDQPQHF. The chain couples TRBV5-6 to TRBJ1-5; TRBD1 matches 10 bases. The CDR3 covers 15 residues. V shed 2 bases, J shed 5 bases, and the junction held 4 bases outside the gene matches. Germline V gives CDR1 SGHDT, CDR2 YYEEEE.

The chain carries TRBV7-6 and TRBJ1-2, with TRBD1 as a possible D gene (5 bases). Trimming cost V 4 bases and J 4 bases, with 10 bases left between them. Germline V CDR1 and CDR2: SGHVS, FNYEAQ. The CDR3 extends over 13 amino acids. CDR3 coding DNA: TGTGCCAGCAGCTCGGGACCCCTCTATGGCTACACCTTC. It is translated as CASSSGPLYGYTF.

This chain joins TRBV28 and TRBJ2-1, with no clear D. Germline-derived CDR1 and CDR2 are MDHEN and SYDVKM. Trimming took 8 bases from V and 4 from J, leaving 12 bases between them. The CDR3 extends over 13 amino acids. The CDR3 DNA sequence: TGTGCCAGCGAGGACGGCCGATACAATGAGCAGTTCTTC. Amino acid sequence: CASEDGRYNEQFF. Based on the CDR3 plus reference TRBV28 and TRBJ2-1, the full variable domain is DVKVTQSSRYLVKRTGEKVFLECVQDMDHENMFWYRQDPGLGLRLIYFSYDVKMKEKGDIPEGYSVSREKKERFSLILESASTNQTSMYLCASEDGRYNEQFFGPGTRLTVL.

This sequence joins TRBV4-2 and TRBJ2-7; a possible D gene is TRBD1 (6 bases). The V gene lost 0 bases and the J gene lost 2 bases, with 8 bases spanning the gap. Germline loops: CDR1 LGHNA, CDR2 YNFKEQ. The CDR3 length is 14 residues. The CDR3 nucleotides are TGTGCCAGCAGCCAAGATGACAGGACCTACGAGCAGTACTTC. This codes for CASSQDDRTYEQYF.

The chain carries TRBV15 and TRBJ1-1, with 9 nucleotides matching TRBD1. J lost 4 bases, V lost 2 bases, and 2 bases had no gene match. CDR1 LNHNV and CDR2 YYDKDF come from the germline V gene (reference sequence). CDR3 length equals 14 residues. Here the CDR3 reads CATSRQTGGTEAFF. CDR3 coding DNA: TGTGCCACCAGCAGACAGACAGGGGGCACTGAAGCTTTCTTT.

The chain combines TRBV7-2 with TRBJ1-1, with D uncertain. The germline V gene encodes CDR1 SGHTA and CDR2 FQGNSA. The V and J ends lost 5 bases and 6 bases respectively, with 16 bases between them. The CDR3 loop spans 14 amino acids. CDR3 sequence: CASSPTSTIPEAFF. CDR3 DNA: TGTGCCAGCAGCCCCACGAGTACTATCCCTGAAGCTTTCTTT.

J is TRBJ1-1 and V is TRBV7-9; D gene uncertain. V dropped 1 base and J dropped 5 bases, with 11 bases sitting between them. CDR3 length: 14 residues. The germline V gene encodes CDR1 SEHNR and CDR2 FQNEAQ (reference sequence). CDR3 coding DNA: TGTGCCAGCAGCTTAGTGGGCGTCGGGACTGAAGCTTTCTTT. Translation gives CASSLVGVGTEAFF.

The chain links TRBV10-1 to TRBJ2-3, with D possibly being TRBD1 (5 bases). V was cut by 4 bases and J by 2 bases, with 10 bases left in between. CDR3 size: 14 residues. Germline CDR1 and CDR2: WNHNN and SYGVQD (reference sequence). This CDR3 is CASSVRGLTDTQYF. In DNA form, the CDR3 reads TGCGCCAGCAGTGTTAGGGGTCTCACAGATACGCAGTATTTT.

This clone was picked up one time. The V gene is TRBV9, the J gene TRBJ2-5; D is ambiguous. V lost 4 bases to trimming and J lost 1 base, with 8 bases between them. CDR1 SGDLS and CDR2 YYNGEE come from the germline V gene. The CDR3 is made up of 13 amino acids. The chain's CDR3 is CASSQVFQETQYF. In DNA form, the CDR3 reads TGTGCCAGCAGCCAAGTTTTCCAAGAGACCCAGTACTTC.

The gene calls are TRBV7-9 and TRBJ2-3; 7 nucleotides line up with TRBD1. The J segment lost 2 bases and the V segment lost 3 bases, leaving 2 bases of the junction unmatched. The CDR3 extends over 14 amino acids. Germline assignment: CDR1 SEHNR and CDR2 FQNEAQ (reference sequence). This CDR3 is CASSLGQNTDTQYF. CDR3 DNA sequence: TGTGCCAGCAGCTTGGGACAGAACACAGATACGCAGTATTTT. Drawing the rest from reference TRBV7-9 and TRBJ2-3, the complete variable domain is DTGVSQNPRHKITKRGQNVTFRCDPISEHNRLYWYRQTLGQGPEFLTYFQNEAQLEKSRLLSDRFSAERPKGSFSTLEIQRTEQGDSAMYLCASSLGQNTDTQYFGPGTRLTVL.

This clone was detected a few times. V and J are TRBV5-5 and TRBJ1-4; weak D call: TRBD1 (5 bases). Looked up from germline, CDR1 is SGHKS and CDR2 is YYEKEE (reference sequence). This CDR3 comprises 16 residues. The V and J ends lost 0 bases and 7 bases respectively, with 16 bases between them. This CDR3 reads CASSLAASDNLEKLFF. The CDR3 coding sequence is TGTGCCAGCAGCTTGGCGGCCTCGGACAATCTTGAAAAACTGTTTTTT.

The chain has TRBV5-1 and TRBJ2-1; 10 bases fit TRBD2. Trimming removed 1 base from V and 10 bases from J; junction bases left unmatched: 5. The CDR3 contains 14 residues. Looked up from germline, CDR1 is SGHRS and CDR2 is YFSETQ. This chain's CDR3 is CASSLIAGGREQFF. CDR3 DNA sequence: TGCGCCAGCAGCTTGATAGCGGGGGGACGGGAGCAGTTCTTC.